The clone carrying this T cell receptor (beta chain) has a single count. Antigen unknown. Other DNA sequences in the same sample also yield this CDR3. The data are from a study of shared clonotypes between healthy human individuals. Study-level background: Three CD4 naive, three CD4 memory, two CD8 naive and one CD8 memory plate were used per donor. Study-wide results and limits: Non-shared clonotypes were found to have lower generation probabilities than the clonotypes that were shared by all four of the sorted-subset donors.

Selected positively for CCR7 and CD45RO-negative, naive CD8 cells excluded terminally differentiated effector memory CD45RA+ cells. Using 200 ng DNA, tens of thousands of T cell genomes, the sorted-subset replicate PCRs were run. Sequenced by immunoSEQ multiplex PCR; TCRdb stores in-frame clones only, minus some. The sample holds nearly 2 million clones, approximately 94% seen once. The CDR3 runs 13 residues. Looked up from germline, CDR1 is SNHLY and CDR2 is FYNNEI. Trimming shortened V by 2 bases and J by 2 bases, and 6 bases separated the two germline ends. The chain recombines TRBV2 with TRBJ2-5; D gene uncertain. The receptor was isolated from a man aged 18-30 years in good health. Input material: naive CD8+ T cells sorted from blood. The CDR3 nucleotides read TGTGCCAGCAGTGAAACAGTTCAAGAGACCCAGTACTTC. It yields the protein CASSETVQETQYF.